This is a list of T cell receptor beta chains from one sample in a study of control samples from healthy donors and cancer patients. Measured with immunoSEQ multiplex PCR; TCRdb has only the in-frame clones, and not every one. The table includes about 110,000 clones, 75% to 90% detected once. Sequencing was carried out using blood. Receptors were obtained from a woman in her forties or fifties in good health. Both conserved end residues are part of each CDR3. The order of the fields is J gene, V gene, CDR3 protein.

j_call: TRBJ2-1
v_call: TRBV24-1
cdr3_aa: CATSPRPGLAADEQFF

j_call: TRBJ1-2
v_call: TRBV7-3
cdr3_aa: CASSLAGHRGYTF

j_call: TRBJ2-5
v_call: TRBV18
cdr3_aa: CASSPLSRTGGSQETQYF

j_call: TRBJ1-5
v_call: TRBV19
cdr3_aa: CASDPGYWHNQPQHF

j_call: TRBJ2-7
v_call: TRBV10-2
cdr3_aa: CASSGQAYEQYF

j_call: TRBJ2-2
v_call: TRBV28
cdr3_aa: CASSRRITGTNTGELFF

j_call: TRBJ1-6
v_call: TRBV5-1
cdr3_aa: CASSLREQTNSPLHF

j_call: TRBJ2-7
v_call: TRBV10-2
cdr3_aa: CASMGQSSYEQYF

j_call: TRBJ2-1
v_call: TRBV4-1
cdr3_aa: CASSEPGGSYNEQFF

j_call: TRBJ2-7
v_call: TRBV3-1/TRBV3-2
cdr3_aa: CASSHSRRGVSYEQYF

j_call: TRBJ2-1
v_call: TRBV7-3
cdr3_aa: CASSLGTGFYNEQFF

j_call: TRBJ1-1
v_call: TRBV7-9
cdr3_aa: CASSPPQFTMNTEAFF

j_call: TRBJ2-1
v_call: TRBV4-1
cdr3_aa: CASSQDFRLAGGGEQFF

j_call: TRBJ2-3
v_call: TRBV7-2
cdr3_aa: CASSSAGTLDTQYF

j_call: TRBJ1-5
v_call: TRBV7-2
cdr3_aa: CASSFLGGNQPQHF

j_call: TRBJ1-2
v_call: TRBV29-1
cdr3_aa: CSADVGYGYTF

j_call: TRBJ1-3
v_call: TRBV5-1
cdr3_aa: CASSSGTLSISGNTIYF

j_call: TRBJ2-1
v_call: TRBV6-5
cdr3_aa: CASSRLSGDNEQFF

j_call: TRBJ2-3
v_call: TRBV5-6
cdr3_aa: CASSLSEAGGTDTQYF

j_call: TRBJ2-2
v_call: TRBV29-1
cdr3_aa: CSVRRFSGGNTGELFF

j_call: TRBJ2-1
v_call: TRBV6-2/TRBV6-3
cdr3_aa: CASSYTSGSYNEQFF

j_call: TRBJ2-2
v_call: TRBV6-6
cdr3_aa: CASSETLNTGELFF

j_call: TRBJ2-5
v_call: TRBV2
cdr3_aa: CASSPYPVLAAQETQYF

j_call: TRBJ2-5
v_call: TRBV7-9
cdr3_aa: CASSLAGTGDQETQYF

j_call: TRBJ2-5
v_call: TRBV5-1
cdr3_aa: CASSLWRGGQETQYF

j_call: TRBJ2-7
v_call: TRBV11-2
cdr3_aa: CASSHLVEQYF

j_call: TRBJ2-3
v_call: TRBV3-1/TRBV3-2
cdr3_aa: CASSFGGPTDTQYF

j_call: TRBJ2-7
v_call: TRBV3-1/TRBV3-2
cdr3_aa: CASSRRVSGNRGGSYEQYF

j_call: TRBJ2-2
v_call: TRBV14
cdr3_aa: CASSQVTTGELFF

j_call: TRBJ1-1
v_call: TRBV20-1
cdr3_aa: CSATDRGRRDTEAFF

j_call: TRBJ1-4
v_call: TRBV11-2
cdr3_aa: CASSRVREKLFF

j_call: TRBJ2-3
v_call: TRBV3-1/TRBV3-2
cdr3_aa: CASKTSGGTDTQYF

j_call: TRBJ2-3
v_call: TRBV9
cdr3_aa: CASSAYRDSGTDTQYF

j_call: TRBJ1-5
v_call: TRBV6-5
cdr3_aa: CASSSTGGSGNQPQHF

j_call: TRBJ1-1
v_call: TRBV14
cdr3_aa: CASSRQGLNTEAFF

j_call: TRBJ1-5
v_call: TRBV6-5
cdr3_aa: CASTPEGWQPQHF

j_call: TRBJ1-5
v_call: TRBV20-1
cdr3_aa: CSARLGQPQHF

j_call: TRBJ2-1
v_call: TRBV9
cdr3_aa: CASSVQDSYNEQFF

j_call: TRBJ1-6
v_call: TRBV27
cdr3_aa: CASSLKWGGGPLHF

j_call: TRBJ2-3
v_call: TRBV2
cdr3_aa: CASSGRQVTDTQYF

j_call: TRBJ1-1
v_call: TRBV2
cdr3_aa: CASSVDIGEAFF

j_call: TRBJ2-1
v_call: TRBV11-2
cdr3_aa: CASRWTGGTPEQFF

j_call: TRBJ2-5
v_call: TRBV4-3
cdr3_aa: CASSPDRGLQETQYF

j_call: TRBJ1-5
v_call: TRBV12-3/TRBV12-4
cdr3_aa: CASRGIGQPQHF

j_call: TRBJ1-2
v_call: TRBV27
cdr3_aa: CASSLSPDAHGYTF

j_call: TRBJ2-3
v_call: TRBV7-8
cdr3_aa: CASSFRGTLGRDTQYF

j_call: TRBJ2-5
v_call: TRBV4-3
cdr3_aa: CASSQETRKTQYF